Sequencing of this T cell receptor beta chain was carried out in a study of long-term antiretroviral therapy in people with HIV. Sequencing used immunoSEQ v3.0 at survey level. Profiling relied on immunoSEQ multiplex PCR, and the TCRdb table lists in-frame clones only, not all of them. The sample contains about 36,000 clones, roughly 87% of which appear only once. Trimming took off 8 bases at V and 5 bases at J, with 15 bases between the two ends. The CDR3 runs to 13 residues. Germline V gene sequence: CDR1 SNHLY, CDR2 FYNNEI. The gene calls are TRBV2 and TRBJ1-1; the D gene is possibly TRBD1 (6 bases). The TCR was taken from a man younger than 35 with HIV. The sample here was unsorted PBMCs, taken 0.6 years after starting antiretroviral therapy. DNA of the CDR3: TGTGCCAGCCATTGGACAGTAGGAACTGAAGCTTTCTTT. This gives the protein CASHWTVGTEAFF.